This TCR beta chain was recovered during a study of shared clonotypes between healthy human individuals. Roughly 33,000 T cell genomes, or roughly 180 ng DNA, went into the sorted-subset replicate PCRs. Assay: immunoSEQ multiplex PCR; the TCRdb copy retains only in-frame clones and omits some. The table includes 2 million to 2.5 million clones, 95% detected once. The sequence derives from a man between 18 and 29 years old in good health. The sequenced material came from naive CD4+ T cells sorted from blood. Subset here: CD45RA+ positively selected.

In DNA, the CDR3 is TGTGCCAGCAGCTTAGGCGAAGGGTATAGGAACACCATATATTTT. Protein: CASSLGEGYRNTIYF. This rearrangement joins TRBV7-8 to TRBJ1-3; no reliable D call. Germline assignment: CDR1 SGHVS and CDR2 FQNEAQ. The CDR3 sequence is 15 residues long. The V end was cut by 1 base, the J end by 7 bases, with 14 bases between.